Presented here are 9 T cell receptor beta chains from one specimen sequenced in a study of blood T cell repertoires in COVID-19. Produced via immunoSEQ multiplex PCR; TCRdb's table is partial and in-frame only. The sample carries around 53,000 clones, around nine tenths recorded once. Sequencing was carried out using peripheral blood. Receptors originate from a woman in her sixties or seventies with COVID-19, enrolled during active disease.

This chain uses TRBV4-1 with TRBJ1-2, with a tentative D call TRBD1 (5 bases). The germline gives CDR1 MGHRA, CDR2 YSYEKL. V was clipped by 0 bases and J by 8 bases, with 16 bases between them. The CDR3 has 15 amino acids. The CDR3 coding sequence is TGCGCCAGCAGCCAAGATCAGGCGAGGACATCGGGCTACACCTTC. Translated, it gives CASSQDQARTSGYTF.

V and J are TRBV7-3 and TRBJ2-1; tentatively, D is TRBD1 (6 bases). Germline V gives CDR1 SGHTA, CDR2 FQGTGA. V lost 5 bases and J lost 4, with 15 bases in between. The CDR3 covers 15 residues. CDR3 nucleotides: TGTGCCAGCAGCCTACAGGGTTTTGCGTACAATGAGCAGTTCTTC. It is translated as CASSLQGFAYNEQFF.

The chain combines TRBV5-4 with TRBJ2-7, with TRBD1 matching 7 bases. Trimming cost V 4 bases and J 2 bases; bases outside gene matches: 9. Per germline, CDR1 SGHNT and CDR2 YYREEE (reference sequence). CDR3 length: 15 residues. CDR3 DNA: TGTGCCAGCAGCGGCAAAACGGGACAGACCTACGAGCAGTACTTC. It specifies CASSGKTGQTYEQYF. Full variable domain (rest looked up from reference TRBV5-4 and TRBJ2-7): ETGVTQSPTHLIKTRGQQVTLRCSSQSGHNTVSWYQQALGQGPQFIFQYYREEENGRGNFPPRFSGLQFPNYSSELNVNALELDDSALYLCASSGKTGQTYEQYFGPGTRLTVT.

This rearrangement joins TRBV12-1 to TRBJ2-2; no DNA check was done on the table's D call, TRBD1. TRBV12-1 counts as a pseudogene. The CDR3 has 15 amino acids. CDR3 DNA: TGTGCCAGCAGCTTTACAGCTGCGAACACCGGGGAGCTGTTTTTT. This codes for CASSFTAANTGELFF.

The genes are TRBV7-2 and TRBJ2-3; no firm D call. The CDR3 is made up of 15 amino acids. CDR1 is SGHTA, CDR2 FQGNSA, per germline. V was shortened by 0 bases and J by 6 bases, with 13 bases between the two germline ends. This chain's CDR3 is CASSLAVTYPDTQYF. In DNA form, the CDR3 reads TGTGCCAGCAGCTTAGCCGTTACCTACCCCGATACGCAGTATTTT.

The rearrangement uses TRBV28 and TRBJ1-4, with 9 bases lining up with TRBD1. The CDR3 loop spans 15 amino acids. From germline, CDR1 is MDHEN and CDR2 SYDVKM. After removal of 4 bases from V and 7 bases from J, the junction contained 7 bases not matched to a gene. CDR3 sequence: CASSSQTGGGEKLFF. The CDR3 DNA reads TGTGCCAGCAGTTCCCAGACAGGGGGGGGTGAAAAACTGTTTTTT.

The genes are TRBV19 and TRBJ1-2; 9 nucleotides agree with TRBD1. V gave up 6 bases and J gave up 8 bases; unmatched junction bases: 7. This CDR3 has 13 residues. Germline CDR1 is LNHDA and CDR2 is SQIVND (reference sequence). CDR3 DNA: TGTGCCAGTAGCCGGGACAGGGAGAAGGGCTACACCTTC. Residues: CASSRDREKGYTF.

The gene calls are TRBV5-4 and TRBJ2-1, with D perhaps matching TRBD1 (6 bases). V gave up 0 bases and J gave up 5 bases, with 12 bases separating them. This CDR3 spans 15 amino acids. Looked up from germline, CDR1 is SGHNT and CDR2 is YYREEE (reference sequence). The CDR3 DNA sequence: TGTGCCAGCAGCTTGGGGGGGCCTTCCCACAATGAGCAGTTCTTC. The encoded protein is CASSLGGPSHNEQFF.

In this sample, this clone turned up once. The rearrangement links TRBV28 to TRBJ1-5; D might be TRBD1 (5 bases). V lost 2 bases to trimming and J lost 11 bases, with 16 bases between them. Germline V gene lookup returns CDR1 MDHEN and CDR2 SYDVKM. The CDR3 loop spans 14 amino acids. This CDR3 reads CASSLGQITRAQHF. The CDR3, as DNA: TGTGCCAGCAGTTTAGGGCAGATCACCAGGGCCCAGCATTTT.